The 22 T cell receptor beta chains below all came from one sample that was sequenced in a study of blood T cell repertoires in COVID-19. Only in-frame clones appear in the TCRdb table, and some are missing; sequencing was by immunoSEQ multiplex PCR. The repertoire has just under 50,000 clones, roughly 85% of them found once; the top ten carry about 25%. Specimen: peripheral blood. The receptors were sampled from a man aged 65 to 85 with acute or convalescent COVID-19.

This sequence joins TRBV20-1 and TRBJ2-7, with 7 bases fitting TRBD2. CDR3 length: 13 residues. V was clipped by 3 bases and J by 6 bases; unmatched bases: 8. Germline values: CDR1 DFQATT, CDR2 SNEGSKA (reference sequence). DNA for the CDR3: TGCAGTGCTAGTGCGGGAGCGAACGTCGAGCAGTACTTC. Translating it yields CSASAGANVEQYF.

V and J are TRBV27 and TRBJ1-5; no reliable D call. The germline CDR1 and CDR2 sequences are MNHEY and SMNVEV (reference sequence). This CDR3 is 13 amino acids long. The V end lost 5 bases, the J end lost 11 bases, and 16 bases lay between the germline ends. In DNA form, the CDR3 reads TGTGCCAGCAGTCCATCCTTGCCAGGCACCCAGCATTTT. Encoded protein: CASSPSLPGTQHF.

The rearrangement joins TRBV7-3 to TRBJ2-6; D might be TRBD2 (5 bases). The CDR3 spans 16 residues. Germline V gives CDR1 SGHTA, CDR2 FQGTGA. The V end lost 5 bases, the J end lost 0 bases, and 11 bases lay between the germline ends. The DNA for the CDR3 is TGTGCCAGCAGCGGAGGACGTTACTCTGGGGCCAACGTCCTGACTTTC. As protein: CASSGGRYSGANVLTF. Full variable domain (outside the CDR3, taken from reference TRBV7-3 and TRBJ2-6): GAGVSQTPSNKVTEKGKYVELRCDPISGHTALYWYRQSLGQGPEFLIYFQGTGAADDSGLPNDRFFAVRPEGSVSTLKIQRTERGDSAVYLCASSGGRYSGANVLTFGAGSRLTVL.

This clone has a handful of counts. This sequence joins TRBV19 and TRBJ2-2; D possibly corresponds to TRBD1 (6 bases). Germline V gives CDR1 LNHDA, CDR2 SQIVND (reference sequence). V shed 3 bases and J shed 5 bases, with 7 bases lying between them. The CDR3 loop spans 13 amino acids. The chain's CDR3 is CASSIQGTGELFF. CDR3 bases: TGTGCCAGTAGTATCCAGGGGACCGGGGAGCTGTTTTTT.

This chain links TRBV29-1 with TRBJ1-2; the match to TRBD1 covers 7 bases. Trimming at V came to 1 base and at J to 4 bases, leaving 3 bases not matched to a gene. Germline V gene sequence: CDR1 SQVTM, CDR2 ANQGSEA. The CDR3 loop spans 13 amino acids. CDR3 amino acids: CSVEGGTAYGYTF. Here the CDR3 DNA reads TGCAGCGTTGAAGGGGGGACAGCCTATGGCTACACCTTC.

The genes are TRBV19 and TRBJ1-1; D not certain. V lost 7 bases and J 6 bases, leaving 15 bases between the germline ends. The CDR3 loop spans 13 amino acids. From germline, CDR1 is LNHDA and CDR2 SQIVND (reference sequence). This CDR3 reads CASTLPERSEAFF. The CDR3, as DNA: TGTGCCAGTACCTTGCCCGAGAGGTCTGAAGCTTTCTTT.

This rearrangement joins TRBV16 to TRBJ1-5; D may be TRBD1 (6 bases). The V gene's germline CDR1 is KGHSY and CDR2 FQNENV. This CDR3 region has 15 residues. Trimming stripped 2 bases from V and 3 bases from J, with 11 bases between. CDR3 amino acids: CASSQNTGFNQPQHF. The DNA for the CDR3 is TGTGCCAGCAGCCAAAATACAGGGTTCAATCAGCCCCAGCATTTT.

The chain couples TRBV15 to TRBJ2-1; perhaps TRBD1 as D (6 bases). Trimming left V 0 bases short and J 9 bases short, with 18 bases between. The CDR3 contains 16 residues. From germline, CDR1 is LNHNV and CDR2 YYDKDF (reference sequence). CDR3 loop: CATSREGAGSTGEQFF. In nucleotides, the CDR3 is TGTGCCACCAGCAGAGAGGGGGCAGGTTCTACAGGTGAGCAGTTCTTC.

This chain links TRBV7-5 with TRBJ2-1; the D call in the table, TRBD2, was not verified against the DNA. TRBV7-5 is a pseudogene segment. The CDR3 totals 15 residues. In nucleotides, the CDR3 is TGTGTCAGAAGCTTAACGACTGGTACCTACAATGAGCAGTTCTTC. Translating gives CVRSLTTGTYNEQFF.

The rearrangement joins TRBV7-2 to TRBJ1-2, with 7 bases that match TRBD1. V was pared by 5 bases and J by 7 bases, with 19 bases of the junction left unmatched. The CDR3 totals 17 residues. Looked up from germline, CDR1 is SGHTA and CDR2 is FQGNSA. The CDR3 loop is CASSPDGWGDSKPGYTF. For the CDR3, the DNA is TGTGCCAGCAGCCCCGACGGATGGGGGGACAGTAAGCCTGGCTACACCTTC.

J is TRBJ1-2 and V is TRBV5-4; TRBD1 agrees at 7 bases. V lost 3 bases and J lost 2; bases outside the gene matches: 4. The CDR3 is made up of 14 amino acids. Germline assignment: CDR1 SGHNT and CDR2 YYREEE (reference sequence). This chain's CDR3 is CASSSSQGNYGYTF. CDR3 coding DNA: TGTGCCAGCAGCTCTTCACAGGGGAACTATGGCTACACCTTC.

The chain couples TRBV5-1 to TRBJ2-7, with 7 bases identical to TRBD1. After removal of 1 base from V and 3 bases from J, the junction contained 10 bases not matched to a gene. The CDR3 runs 16 residues. Germline V CDR1 and CDR2: SGHRS, YFSETQ. The CDR3: CASSLSLVRDSYEQYF. The CDR3, as DNA: TGCGCCAGCAGCTTGTCTCTCGTCCGGGACAGCTACGAGCAGTACTTC.

The V call is TRBV7-9, the J call TRBJ2-3; 13 positions match TRBD2. From germline, CDR1 is SEHNR and CDR2 FQNEAQ (reference sequence). The CDR3 spans 15 residues. J was trimmed by 2 bases and V by 8 bases; bases with no gene match: 4. CDR3 residues: CASEGLAGTTDTQYF. The CDR3 DNA reads TGTGCCAGCGAGGGACTAGCGGGAACCACAGATACGCAGTATTTT.

The chain links TRBV2 to TRBJ2-2; TRBD2 matches at 7 bases. J was trimmed by 3 bases and V by 6 bases; bases with no gene match: 10. CDR1 and CDR2 (germline): SNHLY, FYNNEI. The CDR3 length is 16 residues. For the CDR3, the DNA is TGTGCCAGCAGCGATAGCGGGTGGAAACACACCGGGGAGCTGTTTTTT. This translates into CASSDSGWKHTGELFF.

This clone was detected a few times. The gene calls are TRBV19 and TRBJ2-1; D may be TRBD2 (6 bases). Germline V lookup: CDR1 LNHDA, CDR2 SQIVND (reference sequence). There are 15 residues in the CDR3. Deletions cut 4 bases from V and 9 bases from J, with 19 bases between. Here the CDR3 DNA reads TGTGCCAGTAGTACCGATGGGGGGTATCGGGGTGAGCAGTTCTTC. Its translation is CASSTDGGYRGEQFF.

The chain is built from TRBV6-6 and TRBJ2-2; 12 positions agree with TRBD2. Trimming cost V 5 bases and J 7 bases; bases outside gene matches: 8. Per germline, CDR1 MNHNY and CDR2 SVGAGI (reference sequence). This CDR3 has 16 residues. The CDR3 sequence: CASSDWTSGTGGELFF. The CDR3 coding sequence is TGTGCCAGCAGTGACTGGACTAGCGGGACCGGCGGGGAGCTGTTTTTT.

This sequence joins TRBV7-2 and TRBJ2-3; TRBD2 agrees at 10 bases. V lost 5 bases and J lost 3; bases outside the gene matches: 8. Germline V gene data show CDR1 as SGHTA and CDR2 as FQGNSA. The CDR3 runs to 16 residues. In DNA, the CDR3 is TGTGCCAGCAGCCCCAATTTAGCGGGAGGAACAGATACGCAGTATTTT. Amino acids: CASSPNLAGGTDTQYF.

V and J are TRBV6-5 and TRBJ2-7; TRBD1 aligns across 8 bases. This CDR3 spans 12 amino acids. The J segment lost 4 bases and the V segment lost 5 bases, leaving 1 base of the junction unmatched. Germline CDR1 and CDR2: MNHEY and SVGAGI. The CDR3 protein is CASSRTGYEQYF. As DNA, the CDR3 is TGTGCCAGCAGTCGGACAGGGTACGAGCAGTACTTC.

This chain uses TRBV5-1 with TRBJ2-7; 8 positions match TRBD2. CDR1 and CDR2 (germline): SGHRS, YFSETQ. The V and J ends lost 4 bases and 2 bases, in that order; junction bases with no gene match: 8. The CDR3 runs 15 residues. CDR3 nucleotide sequence: TGCGCCAGCAGCCGGGAGGGTATGAGGGCCTACGAGCAGTACTTC. Encoded protein: CASSREGMRAYEQYF.

The gene calls are TRBV18 and TRBJ1-5; TRBD1 might be the D (6 bases). CDR1 KGHSH and CDR2 LQKENI come from the germline V gene. Trimming removed 3 bases at V and 3 bases at J, with 12 bases between. This CDR3 region has 15 residues. CDR3 DNA sequence: TGTGCCAGCTCACCCAGGGGCACTTTCAATCAGCCCCAGCATTTT. Translated: CASSPRGTFNQPQHF.

This clone was observed a handful of times. CDR3 nucleotides: TGCGCCAGCAGCCAAGGGACTGCTAGGGACATTCAGTACTTC. Translating gives CASSQGTARDIQYF. V usage is TRBV4-1 and J usage is TRBJ2-4; maybe TRBD2 (5 bases). Germline values: CDR1 MGHRA, CDR2 YSYEKL. The CDR3 spans 14 residues. With 1 base removed from V and 8 bases from J, the gap between germline ends came to 12 bases.

This rearrangement joins TRBV7-3 to TRBJ2-3, with D maybe TRBD2 (6 bases). Trimming removed 1 base from V and 6 bases from J, with 8 bases in between. This CDR3 is 13 amino acids long. CDR1 SGHTA and CDR2 FQGTGA come from the germline V gene. CDR3 loop: CASSLIGGDTQYF. CDR3 nucleotides: TGTGCCAGCAGCTTAATTGGAGGGGATACGCAGTATTTT.